This TCR beta chain was found in a study of CD8+ T cells in alopecia areata. Overall study findings and caveats: Scalp clonality dropped significantly under tofacitinib, as did expanded CD8+ top-100 clones.

The germline CDR1 and CDR2 sequences are SGHDT and YYEEEE. The ends were cut back, 3 bases at V and 0 bases at J, with 12 bases in the middle. The CDR3 has 15 residues. Extraction and reverse transcription of RNA yielded cDNA as the sequencing template. Method: immunoSEQ multiplex PCR; TCRdb's copy keeps in-frame clones and lacks some. This table has about 210,000 clones, roughly three fifths appearing once. Regarding this clone: What it binds is unknown.

The treatment: oral pan-JAK inhibitor, 5-10 mg twice daily. The chain couples TRBV5-6 to TRBJ1-1, with D uncertain. This receptor was identified in a human donor with alopecia areata. The sample in question was CD4+ T cells sorted from blood, obtained at roughly week 45, from a patient treated with tofacitinib. The CDR3 loop reads CASSSVGSLNTEAFF. The CDR3 coding sequence is TGTGCCAGCAGCTCCGTCGGGAGTTTGAACACTGAAGCTTTCTTT.